A single sample is the source of the 30 T cell receptor beta chains below, sequenced in a study of blood T cell repertoires in COVID-19. The assay was immunoSEQ multiplex PCR, and TCRdb's table has in-frame clones only and misses some. The sample has almost 400,000 clones; over 75% are singletons. What was sequenced was peripheral blood. Receptors were obtained from a woman aged 55-70 years with COVID-19, enrolled during active disease.

Only a few counts were recorded for this clone. The chain employs TRBV6-5 and TRBJ1-6; D possibly corresponds to TRBD1 (6 bases). This CDR3 comprises 14 residues. Trimming stripped 5 bases from V and 7 bases from J, with 12 bases between. The germline V gene has CDR1 MNHEY and CDR2 SVGAGI. CDR3 residues: CASSRDTDNSPLHF. The CDR3 DNA follows: TGTGCCAGCAGTCGGGACACTGACAATTCACCCCTCCACTTT.

The genes are TRBV3-1 (or the pseudogene TRBV3-2) and TRBJ2-1; a weak D match, TRBD2 (6 bases). Between the trimmed V and J ends, which lost 4 bases and 10 bases, there was a span of 20 bases. Germline CDR1 LGHDT, CDR2 YNNKEL (reference sequence). This CDR3 region has 15 residues. CDR3 sequence (DNA): TGTGCCAGCAGCCGCCCGGGGGAAAGGCGTGGGGAGCAGTTCTTC. This encodes CASSRPGERRGEQFF.

The chain recombines TRBV9 with TRBJ1-1; the D is unclear. The CDR3 is 15 residues long. V was cut by 0 bases and J by 3 bases, with 12 bases left in between. In germline, CDR1 is SGDLS, CDR2 YYNGEE. The CDR3 loop reads CASSVEEERDTEAFF. CDR3 DNA: TGTGCCAGCAGCGTAGAAGAAGAAAGAGACACTGAAGCTTTCTTT.

V gene TRBV4-1 combines with J gene TRBJ2-1, with D tentatively TRBD2 (7 bases). V lost 1 base to trimming and J lost 0 bases, with 13 bases between them. The length of the CDR3 is 17 residues. Germline V gene sequence: CDR1 MGHRA, CDR2 YSYEKL. The CDR3 protein is CASSQVGGGLSYNEQFF. The CDR3 DNA follows: TGCGCCAGCAGCCAAGTCGGCGGGGGCCTCTCCTACAATGAGCAGTTCTTC.

The chain has TRBV10-3 and TRBJ1-3, with 11 bases fitting TRBD1. The CDR3 is made up of 16 amino acids. Germline trimming cut 2 bases from V and 10 bases from J; bases unmatched to any gene: 10. CDR1 is ENHRY, CDR2 SYGVKD, per germline. The CDR3 bases are TGTGCCATCAGTGAGCCCGGGACAGGGGGGCTCAGGACCATATATTTT. Translated, it gives CAISEPGTGGLRTIYF.

There are a few counts of this clone. The chain carries TRBV5-1 and TRBJ2-7; D remains unclear. The CDR3 extends over 12 amino acids. Trimming took off 1 base at V and 3 bases at J, with 5 bases between the two ends. CDR1 and CDR2 (germline): SGHRS, YFSETQ. Here the CDR3 DNA reads TGCGCCAGCAGCTTGTACGGCTACGAGCAGTACTTC. It specifies CASSLYGYEQYF.

This clone was seen a single time. The J gene is TRBJ2-5, the V gene TRBV25-1; no firm D call. The CDR3 runs 11 residues. CDR1 MGHDK and CDR2 SYGVNS come from the germline V gene. Between the trimmed V and J ends, which lost 5 bases and 6 bases, there was a span of 7 bases. CDR3 residues: CASSFTQTQYF. CDR3 DNA sequence: TGTGCCAGCAGTTTCACTCAGACCCAGTACTTC.

This clone has just a few counts. The rearrangement links TRBV6-6 to TRBJ2-1; 13 positions match TRBD2. The germline CDR1 and CDR2 sequences are MNHNY and SVGAGI (reference sequence). V dropped 4 bases and J dropped 5; count of bases not matched to a gene: 5. The CDR3 spans 16 residues. The CDR3 loop is CASSSPGLAGNNEQFF. The CDR3 nucleotides read TGTGCCAGCAGTTCACCGGGACTAGCGGGGAACAATGAGCAGTTCTTC.

Worth noting for this clone: Other DNA sequences in the same sample also yield this CDR3. The chain carries TRBV5-1 and TRBJ1-3; D is uncertain. CDR3 length: 14 amino acids. Per the germline V gene, CDR1 is SGHRS and CDR2 is YFSETQ. V was cut by 0 bases and J by 0 bases, with 4 bases left in between. As DNA, the CDR3 is TGCGCCAGCAGCTTGGGAGGCTCTGGAAACACCATATATTTT. Protein: CASSLGGSGNTIYF.

The V call is TRBV7-8, the J call TRBJ1-6; D ambiguous. V lost 0 bases, J lost 6 bases, and 15 bases lay in between. The CDR3 contains 17 residues. Germline V gene lookup returns CDR1 SGHVS and CDR2 FQNEAQ. The CDR3 here is CASSLAGRRASNSPLHF. The CDR3 bases are TGTGCCAGCAGCTTAGCGGGCAGAAGAGCTTCTAATTCACCCCTCCACTTT.

The chain links TRBV9 to TRBJ1-2; 8 bases align to TRBD1. Germline CDR1 and CDR2: SGDLS and YYNGEE. Losses at the gene ends were 0 bases for V and 8 bases for J; bases not matched to a gene: 6. This CDR3 is built from 14 residues. The CDR3 DNA sequence: TGTGCCAGCAGCGTAGGGACAGGGTATAAAGGCTACACCTTC. This encodes CASSVGTGYKGYTF.

This clone was counted a few times. The chain joins TRBV4-1 to TRBJ1-5; no definite D call. This CDR3 comprises 15 residues. CDR1 MGHRA and CDR2 YSYEKL come from the germline V gene. Trimming stripped 1 base from V and 0 bases from J, with 7 bases between. The CDR3 DNA is TGCGCCAGCAGCCAAGGAGGTGGTAGCAATCAGCCCCAGCATTTT. It translates to CASSQGGGSNQPQHF.

The V call is TRBV29-1, the J call TRBJ2-1; D is perhaps TRBD1 (6 bases). CDR3 length: 16 amino acids. Deletions cut 4 bases from V and 6 bases from J, with 22 bases between. CDR1 SQVTM and CDR2 ANQGSEA come from the germline V gene. CDR3 sequence (DNA): TGCAGCGTTGTTCGGCCGGGGCAGGGGAATCGCAATGAGCAGTTCTTC. It specifies CSVVRPGQGNRNEQFF.

DNA of the CDR3: TGTGCCAGCAGCTACGGACAGGGAACCTACAATGAGCAGTTCTTC. The encoded protein is CASSYGQGTYNEQFF. This chain links TRBV7-9 with TRBJ2-1; 8 positions match TRBD1. Germline CDR1 is SEHNR and CDR2 is FQNEAQ (reference sequence). This CDR3 is 15 amino acids long. The junction had 4 bases not matched to a gene; V was cut back by 4 bases and J by 2 bases.

The J gene is TRBJ2-3, the V gene TRBV7-2, with 8 bases fitting TRBD2. V shed 1 base, J shed 4 bases, and the junction held 7 bases outside the gene matches. Germline CDR1 and CDR2: SGHTA and FQGNSA. The CDR3 is 16 amino acids. Written as DNA, the CDR3 is TGTGCCAGCAGCTTAGTGGTCGGGGGGGCCTCAGATACGCAGTATTTT. Its translation: CASSLVVGGASDTQYF. Drawing the rest from reference TRBV7-2 and TRBJ2-3, the complete variable domain is GAGVSQSPSNKVTEKGKDVELRCDPISGHTALYWYRQSLGQGLEFLIYFQGNSAPDKSGLPSDRFSAERTGGSVSTLTIQRTQQEDSAVYLCASSLVVGGASDTQYFGPGTRLTVL.

The chain joins TRBV29-1 to TRBJ2-5; 10 bases align to TRBD2. Germline V lookup: CDR1 SQVTM, CDR2 ANQGSEA. Unmatched junction bases numbered 3, after V lost 1 base and J lost 4 bases. CDR3 length: 14 amino acids. The CDR3 DNA follows: TGCAGCGTTGAAGGGGGACTAGCGAGAGAGACCCAGTACTTC. Protein sequence: CSVEGGLARETQYF.

The chain recombines TRBV5-4 with TRBJ2-3, with 10 nucleotides matching TRBD2. CDR1 and CDR2 (germline): SGHNT, YYREEE (reference sequence). Losses at the gene ends were 2 bases for V and 6 bases for J; bases not matched to a gene: 9. This CDR3 has 16 amino acids. CDR3 nucleotide sequence: TGTGCCAGCAGCTTCCTCCCTAGCGGGGGTCGGGATACGCAGTATTTT. It is translated as CASSFLPSGGRDTQYF.

V is TRBV7-9 and J is TRBJ1-2; a weak D match, TRBD1 (6 bases). CDR3 length equals 14 residues. V shed 1 base and J shed 2 bases, with 8 bases lying between them. Germline CDR1 SEHNR, CDR2 FQNEAQ (reference sequence). The CDR3 protein is CASSLGTVNYGYTF. The CDR3 DNA sequence: TGTGCCAGCAGCTTAGGGACAGTAAACTATGGCTACACCTTC.

The chain has TRBV29-1 and TRBJ1-2, with TRBD1 matching 8 bases. J was trimmed by 4 bases and V by 3 bases; bases with no gene match: 13. The germline V gene encodes CDR1 SQVTM and CDR2 ANQGSEA. CDR3 length equals 16 residues. The CDR3 loop is CSVDPSGTGGFYGYTF. The CDR3 nucleotides are TGCAGCGTTGACCCCTCGGGGACAGGAGGGTTCTATGGCTACACCTTC. The full variable domain, in which reference TRBV29-1 and TRBJ1-2 provide the parts outside the CDR3, is SAVISQKPSRDICQRGTSLTIQCQVDSQVTMMFWYRQQPGQSLTLIATANQGSEATYESGFVIDKFPISRPNLTFSTLTVSNMSPEDSSIYLCSVDPSGTGGFYGYTFGSGTRLTVV.

In DNA, the CDR3 is TGTGCCAGCAGCCTATTCTCCGGGAGTGGCTACACCTTC. It specifies CASSLFSGSGYTF. V is TRBV14 and J is TRBJ1-2; D is ambiguous. Germline V gives CDR1 SGHDN, CDR2 FVKESK. The CDR3 is made up of 13 amino acids. The V gene lost 4 bases and the J gene lost 7 bases, with 13 bases spanning the gap.

The genes are TRBV7-2 and TRBJ2-3; D unresolved. CDR3 size: 15 residues. V lost 5 bases and J lost 6, with 18 bases in between. Germline lookup yields CDR1 SGHTA and CDR2 FQGNSA. The CDR3: CASSDTWVAVDTQYF. DNA of the CDR3: TGTGCCAGCAGCGATACTTGGGTAGCTGTGGATACGCAGTATTTT.

With respect to this clone: Other nucleotide sequences in the sample specify the same CDR3. J is TRBJ2-3 and V is TRBV3-1 (or the pseudogene TRBV3-2), with 7 positions matching TRBD1. The germline CDR1 and CDR2 sequences are LGHDT and YNNKEL (reference sequence). This CDR3 has 14 residues. J was trimmed by 1 base and V by 4 bases; bases with no gene match: 2. This chain's CDR3 is CASSLGGGTDTQYF. CDR3 coding DNA: TGTGCCAGCAGCCTAGGGGGCGGCACAGATACGCAGTATTTT.

V usage is TRBV3-1 (or the pseudogene TRBV3-2) and J usage is TRBJ2-2; 9 bases align to TRBD2. V lost 5 bases to trimming and J lost 5 bases; unmatched junction nucleotides: 3. The CDR3 spans 14 residues. Germline V CDR1 and CDR2: LGHDT, YNNKEL (reference sequence). The CDR3 sequence is CASSSRGGTGELFF. The DNA of the CDR3 is TGTGCCAGCAGCTCGCGGGGGGGGACCGGGGAGCTGTTTTTT.

The rearrangement uses TRBV7-8 and TRBJ1-1, with 7 nucleotides matching TRBD1. The CDR3 covers 15 residues. Trimming removed 5 bases from V and 0 bases from J; junction bases left unmatched: 6. Germline CDR1 is SGHVS and CDR2 is FQNEAQ. The CDR3 is CASSPQTGMNTEAFF. CDR3 bases: TGTGCCAGCAGCCCCCAGACAGGGATGAACACTGAAGCTTTCTTT.

This clone was counted only a few times. The chain is built from TRBV2 and TRBJ2-1; TRBD1 matches 10 bases. The CDR3 covers 14 residues. Looked up from germline, CDR1 is SNHLY and CDR2 is FYNNEI. J gave up 6 bases and V 9 bases, and 8 bases lay outside the gene matches. CDR3: CASSRGQGPNEQFF. CDR3 nucleotide sequence: TGTGCCAGTAGCAGGGGACAGGGGCCCAATGAGCAGTTCTTC.

This clone was detected a few times. CDR3: CASSLDSGSDTQYF. As DNA, the CDR3 is TGTGCCAGCAGCTTAGATAGCGGGTCCGATACGCAGTATTTT. This rearrangement joins TRBV7-9 to TRBJ2-3; 7 nucleotides line up with TRBD2. CDR3 length: 14 amino acids. With V trimmed by 1 base and J by 6 bases, 4 bases remained unmatched. The germline CDR1 and CDR2 sequences are SEHNR and FQNEAQ (reference sequence).

As DNA, the CDR3 is TGTGCCAGCAGTGACCCGGGTGGGTTCTACGAGCAGTACTTC. Encoded protein: CASSDPGGFYEQYF. The V gene is TRBV6-4, the J gene TRBJ2-7; D ambiguous. CDR3 size: 14 residues. V was pared by 2 bases and J by 3 bases, with 11 bases between. The germline gives CDR1 MRHNA, CDR2 SNTAGT.

The rearrangement joins TRBV11-2 to TRBJ2-2; 8 bases align to TRBD1. The CDR3 runs to 15 residues. CDR1 is SGHAT and CDR2 is FQNNGV in the germline V gene. The J segment lost 6 bases and the V segment lost 7 bases, leaving 10 bases of the junction unmatched. The CDR3 sequence: CASTTDRAASGELFF. The CDR3 DNA reads as TGTGCCAGCACCACGGACAGGGCGGCGTCCGGGGAGCTGTTTTTT.

The V call is TRBV6-2 or TRBV6-3, the J call TRBJ1-2; D ambiguous. Germline CDR1 and CDR2: MNHEY and SVGEGT. The CDR3 is 19 residues long. Trimming shortened V by 0 bases and J by 4 bases, and 24 bases separated the two germline ends. The CDR3 here is CASSYSKQSLRLSIYGYTF. The CDR3 DNA follows: TGTGCCAGCAGTTACTCGAAACAGAGCCTCCGCCTCTCAATCTATGGCTACACCTTC.

The chain uses TRBV19 and TRBJ2-2, with a possible D match to TRBD2 (5 bases). This CDR3 contains 17 residues. V dropped 3 bases and J dropped 2 bases, with 16 bases sitting between them. Germline V CDR1 and CDR2: LNHDA, SQIVND (reference sequence). CDR3 sequence: CASSIVARTDNTGELFF. In DNA, the CDR3 is TGTGCCAGTAGTATTGTGGCGCGGACTGACAACACCGGGGAGCTGTTTTTT.